This entry describes one T cell receptor (beta chain). Its antigen is currently unknown. Germline V gene data show CDR1 as DFQATT and CDR2 as SNEGSKA (reference sequence). The length of the CDR3 is 14 residues. J lost 6 bases, V lost 6 bases, and 8 bases had no gene match. This entry comes from a study of T cells in Graves' hyperthyroidism and ophthalmopathy. Study findings and constraints: Ophthalmopathy cases were set apart from stable hyperthyroidism by a 13 V-J model. The model anticipated ophthalmopathy a median around 6 months pre-onset.

TCR beta CDR3 regions were amplified from RNA. In the first-round RT-PCR of the TCR CDR3, the HTBI primer set was used. MiXCR, applied by TCRdb to the multiplex PCR reads, yields one record per CDR3 protein. The table has nearly 600,000 distinct CDR3 sequences, approximately 15% seen once; the top ten hold around 7%. Criteria for exclusion of patients were uncontrolled infection, other autoimmune disease, pregnancy or lactation. What was sequenced was blood. The V gene is TRBV20-1, the J gene TRBJ1-5; 10 positions agree with TRBD1. The source of this sequence is a woman younger than 30 with Graves' ophthalmopathy. CDR3 in amino acids: CSAIRQGAGQPQHF. Here the CDR3 DNA reads TGCAGTGCCATCCGACAGGGGGCAGGTCAGCCCCAGCATTTT.